The clone carrying this TCR beta chain was detected many times. RNA transcripts gave rise to amplified TCR beta CDR3 regions. The TCR CDR3 first-round RT-PCR relied on the HTBI primer set. TCRdb recomputed calls from the multiplex PCR reads with MiXCR, one row per CDR3 protein. The data hold a few hundred thousand distinct CDR3 sequences, with 15% to 20% observed a single time. This sample is drawn from a study of T cells in Graves' hyperthyroidism and ophthalmopathy. The germline V gene encodes CDR1 SGHRS and CDR2 YFSETQ. There are 15 residues in the CDR3. With V trimmed by 0 bases and J by 2 bases, 5 bases remained unmatched.

The chain employs TRBV5-1 and TRBJ2-7, with 7 positions matching TRBD1. What was sequenced was blood. The receptor comes from a middle-aged woman with Graves' ophthalmopathy. The CDR3 DNA follows: TGCGCCAGCAGCTTGGGGGTCGGGACAGCCTACGAGCAGTACTTC. Protein: CASSLGVGTAYEQYF.